A selection of T cell receptor beta chains follows, all from one sample in a study of blood T cells in healthy people across ages. TCRdb recomputed calls from the 5' RACE reads with MiXCR, one row per CDR3 protein. The sample lists approximately 490,000 distinct CDR3 sequences, less than 25% occurring once. These data were likewise used in another study, on T cells of mothers and their children.

Specimen: blood. Every receptor here comes from a boy aged 5-17 years in good health. The CDR3 runs from the conserved cysteine through the conserved F or W. A D gene is named only where the DNA matches it firmly. A clone size is listed for some rows: how often the clone was seen (once, few, many), or a class if it is expanded.

length | D | size | J | V | DNA | CDR3
13 | - | - | TRBJ2-5 | TRBV18 | TGTGCCAGCTCACCATGGAGGGGAGAGACCCAGTACTTC | CASSPWRGETQYF
17 | - | - | TRBJ1-1 | TRBV20-1 | TGCAGTGCTAGAATCAGGGGTTCCCCCCGAACGAACACTGAAGCTTTCTTT | CSARIRGSPRTNTEAFF
18 | TRBD2 | - | TRBJ2-1 | TRBV10-3 | TGTGCCATCAGTGATTCCGGGACTAGCGGGAGGAGAAACAATGAGCAGTTCTTC | CAISDSGTSGRRNNEQFF
15 | - | few | TRBJ2-6 | TRBV6-2/TRBV6-3 | TGTGCCAGCAGTCCGACGATGTCTCGGGCCAACGTCCTGACTTTC | CASSPTMSRANVLTF
14 | - | - | TRBJ2-6 | TRBV7-2 | TGTGCCAGCAGCCCGATGTTGGGGGCCAACGTCCTGACTTTC | CASSPMLGANVLTF
16 | TRBD2 | many | TRBJ2-5 | TRBV7-2 | TGTGCCAGCTCTCCCAGATCGACTAGCCGAGAAGAGACCCAGTACTTC | CASSPRSTSREETQYF
15 | TRBD2 | - | TRBJ2-7 | TRBV4-2 | TGTGCCAGCAGCTCCGAGCGGGAGGGCATGCACGAGCAGTACTTC | CASSSEREGMHEQYF
10 | - | few | TRBJ2-1 | TRBV29-1 | TGCAGCGTTGACCACAATGAGCAGCTCTTC | CSVDHNEQLF
15 | TRBD2 | once | TRBJ2-1 | TRBV6-4 | TGTGCCAGCAGTCAATCTAGCGGGGGGGCCAATGAGCAGTTCTTC | CASSQSSGGANEQFF
14 | - | few | TRBJ2-3 | TRBV28 | TGTGCCAGCGCCAAGGGCTCCAATGCAGATACGCAGTATTTT | CASAKGSNADTQYF
14 | TRBD1 | - | TRBJ1-4 | TRBV24-1 | TGTGCCACCAGCAGGACAGGCCCTAATGAAAAACTGTTTTTT | CATSRTGPNEKLFF
14 | - | many | TRBJ2-2 | TRBV7-2 | TGTGCCAGCAGCTTAAACGGGCAGCGCGGGGAGCTGTTTTTT | CASSLNGQRGELFF
14 | - | many | TRBJ2-5 | TRBV7-2 | TGTGCCAGCAGCTTGGGTGGGCGGGGTGAGACCCAGTACTTC | CASSLGGRGETQYF
15 | - | few | TRBJ2-5 | TRBV20-1 | TGCAGTGCAAACCAAGCGGGCCAGATGAGAGAGACCCAGTACTTC | CSANQAGQMRETQYF
13 | - | many | TRBJ2-4 | TRBV7-9 | TGTGCCAGCAGCCCGCGTAACCTCAACATTCAGTACTTC | CASSPRNLNIQYF
16 | TRBD1 | - | TRBJ2-2 | TRBV6-6 | TGTGCCAGCAGTTACACACAGGGGGCGCACACCGGGGAGCTGTTTTTT | CASSYTQGAHTGELFF
14 | - | - | TRBJ2-7 | TRBV27 | TGTGCCAGCAGTTCAACAGGATTGTCCTACGAGCAGTACTTC | CASSSTGLSYEQYF
12 | TRBD1 | - | TRBJ1-5 | TRBV20-1 | TGCAGTAGCGGGACAGGGAATCAGCCCCAGCATTTT | CSSGTGNQPQHF
10 | - | many | TRBJ2-1 | TRBV29-1 | TGCAGCGTTGAGGGCAACGAGCAGTTCTTC | CSVEGNEQFF
16 | - | - | TRBJ2-5 | TRBV5-1 | TGCGCCAACAGCTCATACCTGACTGCGACCGAGGAGACCCAGTACTTC | CANSSYLTATEETQYF
13 | - | - | TRBJ2-5 | TRBV5-5 | TGTGCCAGCAGCCCCATTCCGGCGGAGACCCAGTACTTC | CASSPIPAETQYF
14 | - | few | TRBJ1-1 | TRBV7-9 | TGTGCCAGCAGTTCGCAGGGATCGAACACTGAAGCTTTCTTT | CASSSQGSNTEAFF
15 | - | few | TRBJ2-2 | TRBV15 | TGTGCCACCAGCAGAGCCGGCGAGTACACCGGGGAGCTGTTTTTT | CATSRAGEYTGELFF
15 | - | - | TRBJ2-3 | TRBV20-1 | TGCAGTGCTCCTCTTTGGGGGGATTACGTAGATACGCAGTATTTT | CSAPLWGDYVDTQYF
14 | - | - | TRBJ2-5 | TRBV29-1 | TGCAGCGTTCCCGGGACCTCGAGAGTGGAGACCCAGTACTTC | CSVPGTSRVETQYF
16 | - | - | TRBJ1-2 | TRBV7-2 | TGTGCCAGCCTGCCCGTTTGGGGGAAGGGTAACTATGGCTACACCTTC | CASLPVWGKGNYGYTF
16 | - | few | TRBJ1-4 | TRBV6-1 | TGTGCCAGCAGTGAAGAGTCGGACGGCTTTAATGAAAAACTGTTTTTT | CASSEESDGFNEKLFF
12 | TRBD1 | few | TRBJ1-5 | TRBV20-1 | TGCAGTGCTCAACAGGGGGATCAGCCCCAGCATTTT | CSAQQGDQPQHF
13 | - | few | TRBJ2-5 | TRBV7-3 | TGTGCCAGCAGCGCCAACAGCCAAGAGACCCAGTACTTC | CASSANSQETQYF
15 | - | few | TRBJ1-2 | TRBV4-2 | TGTGCCAGCAGCCCGGAGATGGGCAGACGGCATGGCTACACCTTC | CASSPEMGRRHGYTF
17 | - | few | TRBJ2-6 | TRBV4-3 | TGCGCCAGCAGCCAAGATGTCAAGATCTCTGGGGCCAACGTCCTGACTTTC | CASSQDVKISGANVLTF
15 | TRBD2 | few | TRBJ2-2 | TRBV28 | TGTGCCACCTTTCTGGGGGAGGGTCTAACCGGGGAGCTGTTTTTT | CATFLGEGLTGELFF
11 | - | - | TRBJ2-5 | TRBV20-1 | TGCAGTGCTACCGGTTTCGGGACCCAGTACTTC | CSATGFGTQYF
13 | - | many | TRBJ2-7 | TRBV20-1 | TGCAGTGCTCCATCAGGACAGAGCTACGAGCAGTACTTC | CSAPSGQSYEQYF
15 | TRBD1 | - | TRBJ1-4 | TRBV14 | TGTGCCAGCAGTTTCCGACAGGGTAGCGGTGAAAAACTGTTTTTT | CASSFRQGSGEKLFF
15 | - | few | TRBJ2-7 | TRBV7-6 | TGTGCCAGCAGCTTAGAAGACAGGAATACCTACGAGCAGTACTTC | CASSLEDRNTYEQYF
14 | - | few | TRBJ2-7 | TRBV4-1 | TGCGCCAGCAGCCAAGATGAGAGATTTTACGAGCAGTACTTC | CASSQDERFYEQYF
17 | - | - | TRBJ2-7 | TRBV14 | TGTGCCAGCAGCCAAGCATGGCGGGCGCGGGGAACCTACGAGCAGTACTTC | CASSQAWRARGTYEQYF
15 | - | - | TRBJ2-5 | TRBV28 | TGTGCCAGCAGTCCAACCAGGTGGCCGGGGGAGACCCAGTACTTC | CASSPTRWPGETQYF
12 | - | - | TRBJ2-5 | TRBV7-9 | TGTGCCAGCAGCGTAGGGTTGTCGGCCCAGTACTTC | CASSVGLSAQYF
13 | - | - | TRBJ2-1 | TRBV6-4 | TGTGCCAGCAGTGACCACCTAGAGTCTGAGCAGTTCTTC | CASSDHLESEQFF
14 | - | - | TRBJ2-7 | TRBV11-2 | TGTGCCAGCAGCACTATAGGGTATGCCTACGAGCAGTACTTC | CASSTIGYAYEQYF
14 | TRBD1 | few | TRBJ1-5 | TRBV5-1 | TGCGCCAGCAGCCCCGGGACAGGGACCCAGCCCCAGCATTTT | CASSPGTGTQPQHF
16 | TRBD2 | - | TRBJ2-4 | TRBV18 | TGTGCCAGCTCGCTACAGAGCGGGGGGGCCAGGGACATTCAGTACTTC | CASSLQSGGARDIQYF
14 | - | few | TRBJ1-2 | TRBV27 | TGTGCCAGCAGTTTATCGGGAGGGAAGTATGGCTACACCTTC | CASSLSGGKYGYTF
11 | - | - | TRBJ2-5 | TRBV24-1 | TGTGCCACCAGTGAGGCGGAGACCCAGTACTTC | CATSEAETQYF
16 | - | - | TRBJ2-7 | TRBV23-1 | TGCGCCAGCAGTCAATCAATCCGGGGGCGGATGTACGAGCAGTACTTC | CASSQSIRGRMYEQYF
15 | - | - | TRBJ2-5 | TRBV28 | TGTGCCAGCAGTTTTAAGCTTCCCAGGGCCCAATCCCAGTACTTC | CASSFKLPRAQSQYF
15 | - | few | TRBJ2-2 | TRBV7-9 | TGTGCCAGTCCCTTCCCGACGAAGGATGCCGGGGAGCTGTTTTTT | CASPFPTKDAGELFF
14 | - | few | TRBJ2-1 | TRBV5-5 | TGTGCCAGCAGCGGACAGCTTTCCGGGAATGAGCAGTTCTTC | CASSGQLSGNEQFF
11 | - | few | TRBJ2-5 | TRBV2 | TGTGCCAGCAAGGTCCAAGAGACCCAGTACTTC | CASKVQETQYF
15 | - | - | TRBJ2-5 | TRBV28 | TGTGCCAGCACTCAAGTGGGGGGGCGCCGAGAGACCCAGTACTTC | CASTQVGGRRETQYF
15 | - | many | TRBJ1-4 | TRBV11-2 | TGTGCCAGCAGCTCCGCACAGCTGCCTAATGAAAAACTGTTTTTT | CASSSAQLPNEKLFF
16 | - | few | TRBJ2-3 | TRBV11-2 | TGTGCCAGCAGCTTAGAGAAGGGCCAAAGCACAGATACGCAGTATTTT | CASSLEKGQSTDTQYF
12 | - | - | TRBJ2-3 | TRBV15 | TGTGCCACCAGCAGAGTGGAAGATACGCAGTATTTT | CATSRVEDTQYF
15 | - | few | TRBJ2-1 | TRBV6-2/TRBV6-3 | TGTGCCAGCAGTTACCTCCCGGACGGCTACAATGAGCAGTTCTTC | CASSYLPDGYNEQFF
14 | - | few | TRBJ2-7 | TRBV20-1 | TGCAGTGCCAGAGCCCAGGGCCCGCCGGGCGAGCAGTACTTC | CSARAQGPPGEQYF